The clone carrying this TCR delta chain was recorded a few times. This sample is drawn from a study of gamma-delta chains in newborns, infants, children. TCRdb redid clone calling on the reads using CATT. The repertoire consists of roughly 3,100 delta-chain clones, with around half occurring once and the leading ten covering roughly 6%. Trimming stripped 2 bases from V and 0 bases from J, with 13 bases between. CDR3 length equals 16 residues. Per the germline V gene, CDR1 is TSWWSYY and CDR2 is QGS. The source is a child who received the measles vaccine. Sequencing input: blood. The V call is TRDV1, the J call TRDJ1; no firm D call. As DNA, the CDR3 is TGTGCTCTTGGGGAAACCCCCCTCGCGTACACCGATAAACTCATCTTT. Its protein is CALGETPLAYTDKLIF.